This T cell receptor (beta chain) emerged from a study of CD8+CD57+ T cells in acquired aplastic anemia. Study summary: Across the sorted CD4+ and CD8+ cells, DNA amounts averaged approximately 3 ug. General observations from the study: With respect to CD8+ Simpson's diversity, patients and controls did not differ significantly.

TCR beta VDJ combinations and CDR3 sequences were profiled from genomic DNA. TCRdb reprocessed the reads via MiXCR and lists one record per CDR3 protein. The sample lists about 190,000 distinct CDR3 sequences; 54% were seen once. Notes on this clonotype: The antigen remains unidentified. The junction departs from germline at one end; a sequencing error may be responsible.

This CDR3 spans 15 amino acids. Germline lookup yields CDR1 SGDLS and CDR2 YYNGEE. J is TRBJ1-2 and V is TRBV9; 8 positions match TRBD1. The sample was sorted CD4+, CD8+, or CD8+CD57+ T cells (not recorded which) from PBMCs. The sequence was collected from a human donor in good health, serving as a control. The CDR3 DNA reads TGTGCCAGCAGCGTGGGAACAGGGGGGCCCTACGGCTACATCTTC. The encoded protein is CASSVGTGGPYGYIF. Based on the CDR3 plus reference TRBV9 and TRBJ1-2, the full variable domain is DSGVTQTPKHLITATGQRVTLRCSPRSGDLSVYWYQQSLDQGLQFLIQYYNGEERAKGNILERFSAQQFPDLHSELNLSSLELGDSALYFCASSVGTGGPYGYIFGSGTRLTVV.